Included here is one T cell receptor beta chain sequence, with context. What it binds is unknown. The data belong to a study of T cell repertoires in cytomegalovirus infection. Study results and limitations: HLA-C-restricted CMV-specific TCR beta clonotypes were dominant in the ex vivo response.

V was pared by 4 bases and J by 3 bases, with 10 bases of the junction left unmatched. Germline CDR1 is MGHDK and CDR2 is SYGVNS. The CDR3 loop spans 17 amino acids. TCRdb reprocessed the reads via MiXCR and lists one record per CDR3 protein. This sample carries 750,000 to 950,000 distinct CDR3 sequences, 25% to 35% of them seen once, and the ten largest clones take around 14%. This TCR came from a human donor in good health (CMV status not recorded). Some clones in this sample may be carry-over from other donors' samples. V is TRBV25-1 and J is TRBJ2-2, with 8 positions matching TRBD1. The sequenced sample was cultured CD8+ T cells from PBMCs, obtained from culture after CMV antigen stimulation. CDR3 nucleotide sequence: TGTGCCAGCAGTGTCAACAGGGGGTGGTCGGACACCGGGGAGCTGTTTTTT. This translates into CASSVNRGWSDTGELFF.